Following are 26 T cell receptor beta chains from one sample sequenced in a study of blood T cell repertoires in COVID-19. Here immunoSEQ multiplex PCR was the method, and the copy in TCRdb shows in-frame clones only, minus some. The sample holds 45,000 to 55,000 clones; about 90% are singletons and the top ten take 3.5%. Sequencing used peripheral blood. The receptors originated from a human donor in a cohort sampled during active COVID-19.

The chain joins TRBV12-5 to TRBJ1-5; D ambiguous. Germline lookup yields CDR1 LGHNT and CDR2 FRNRAP. V was clipped by 2 bases and J by 5 bases, with 7 bases between them. This CDR3 contains 13 residues. CDR3 loop: CASGLPPDQPQHF. CDR3 nucleotide sequence: TGTGCTAGTGGTTTGCCGCCGGATCAGCCCCAGCATTTT.

The rearrangement links TRBV25-1 to TRBJ2-6; D call uncertain. Germline lookup yields CDR1 MGHDK and CDR2 SYGVNS. Trimming pared 4 bases from V and 2 bases from J, leaving 3 bases between. The CDR3 has 13 residues. The DNA of the CDR3 is TGTGCCAGCAGTGCAACTGGGGCCAACGTCCTGACTTTC. This sequence encodes CASSATGANVLTF.

Only one count was recorded for this clone. The sample carries other DNA sequences with the same CDR3. The V and J genes are TRBV2 and TRBJ1-3; D possibly corresponds to TRBD1 (5 bases). The V gene lost 1 base and the J gene lost 0 bases, with 10 bases spanning the gap. Germline-derived CDR1 and CDR2 are SNHLY and FYNNEI. The CDR3 totals 16 residues. The CDR3: CASSEGGRSSGNTIYF. Written as DNA, the CDR3 is TGTGCCAGCAGTGAAGGGGGGAGGAGCTCTGGAAACACCATATATTTT. Combining the CDR3 with reference TRBV2 and TRBJ1-3 gives the whole variable domain EPEVTQTPSHQVTQMGQEVILRCVPISNHLYFYWYRQILGQKVEFLVSFYNNEISEKSEIFDDQFSVERPDGSNFTLKIRSTKLEDSAMYFCASSEGGRSSGNTIYFGEGSWLTVV.

The chain uses TRBV5-8 and TRBJ2-3, with a tentative D call TRBD2 (6 bases). Germline V gene lookup returns CDR1 SGHTS and CDR2 YDEGEE. V was shortened by 6 bases and J by 0 bases, with 17 bases between the two germline ends. The CDR3 contains 16 residues. CDR3 region: CASTSGTSPSTDTQYF. Here the CDR3 DNA reads TGTGCCAGCACCTCGGGGACTTCCCCAAGCACAGATACGCAGTATTTT.

The gene calls are TRBV18 and TRBJ2-1; 8 bases line up with TRBD2. Per germline, CDR1 KGHSH and CDR2 LQKENI. Trimming took 3 bases from V and 8 from J; bases not matched to a gene: 27. The CDR3 covers 21 residues. The CDR3 DNA sequence: TGTGCCAGCTCACCCCAACAGTCCCCTTTTTCCAGCGGCGGGAGGTTTTATGAGCAGTTCTTC. Amino acid sequence: CASSPQQSPFSSGGRFYEQFF.

This clone was seen only once. V is TRBV5-6 and J is TRBJ2-5; 11 bases map to TRBD2. Trimming removed 0 bases from V and 2 bases from J; junction bases left unmatched: 3. The CDR3 is 16 residues long. CDR1 and CDR2 from the germline V gene are SGHDT and YYEEEE. CDR3 region: CASSLAASGGQETQYF. The CDR3 region has the DNA TGTGCCAGCAGCTTGGCGGCTAGCGGGGGGCAAGAGACCCAGTACTTC.

This clone was seen only a few times. This chain links TRBV19 with TRBJ1-4; TRBD1 matches at 11 bases. The CDR3 has 15 amino acids. V lost 6 bases to trimming and J lost 5 bases; unmatched junction nucleotides: 5. Germline assignment: CDR1 LNHDA and CDR2 SQIVND (reference sequence). CDR3 sequence reads: CASRLWDRGNEKLFF. In nucleotides, the CDR3 is TGTGCCAGTAGACTATGGGACAGGGGGAATGAAAAACTGTTTTTT.

The CDR3 protein is CASSFVMGHTDTQYF. In DNA form, the CDR3 reads TGTGCCAGCAGCTTCGTAATGGGGCATACAGATACGCAGTATTTT. The chain carries TRBV11-2 and TRBJ2-3, with a weak D call TRBD1 (5 bases). Per germline, CDR1 SGHAT and CDR2 FQNNGV. The V and J ends lost 3 bases and 3 bases respectively, with 13 bases between them. CDR3 length: 15 amino acids.

This chain connects TRBV3-1 (or the pseudogene TRBV3-2) to TRBJ2-3; D is perhaps TRBD1 (5 bases). V shed 0 bases and J shed 5 bases, with 6 bases lying between them. Germline V gives CDR1 LGHDT, CDR2 YNNKEL (reference sequence). This CDR3 has 13 amino acids. The CDR3 region is CASSQERGDTQYF. In DNA, the CDR3 is TGTGCCAGCAGCCAAGAAAGGGGAGATACGCAGTATTTT.

A few counts support this clone. The V gene is TRBV7-8, the J gene TRBJ2-7; D is possibly TRBD1 (5 bases). Germline loops: CDR1 SGHVS, CDR2 FQNEAQ. The ends were cut back, 1 base at V and 7 bases at J, with 11 bases in the middle. This CDR3 contains 13 residues. The CDR3 loop is CASSLGQGGEQYF. CDR3 in DNA: TGTGCCAGCAGCTTAGGGCAGGGTGGAGAGCAGTACTTC.

This clone was seen a single time. The chain recombines TRBV7-2 with TRBJ1-1; D may be TRBD1 (5 bases). Trimming shortened V by 5 bases and J by 0 bases, and 13 bases separated the two germline ends. Germline V gene sequence: CDR1 SGHTA, CDR2 FQGNSA. The CDR3 runs 15 residues. The CDR3 protein is CASSPRGGVNTEAFF. CDR3 DNA: TGTGCCAGCAGCCCCCGGGGGGGGGTGAACACTGAAGCTTTCTTT.

The chain links TRBV5-5 to TRBJ2-7; 9 bases line up with TRBD2. Germline V gene lookup returns CDR1 SGHKS and CDR2 YYEKEE (reference sequence). Trimming removed 7 bases from V and 2 bases from J; junction bases left unmatched: 4. This CDR3 has 13 amino acids. CDR3 sequence reads: CASSSSGTYEQYF. The CDR3 DNA reads as TGTGCCAGCTCGTCTAGCGGGACCTACGAGCAGTACTTC.

The CDR3 bases are TGTGCCAGCAGTGAAAACGGTCTTTCCTACAATGAGCAGTTCTTC. This sequence encodes CASSENGLSYNEQFF. This chain connects TRBV2 to TRBJ2-1, with D hard to call. Germline V lookup: CDR1 SNHLY, CDR2 FYNNEI. Trimming removed 2 bases at V and 1 base at J, with 9 bases between. The CDR3 extends over 15 amino acids.

This clone was detected only a few times. The J gene is TRBJ2-7, the V gene TRBV7-9, with 7 nucleotides matching TRBD1. Trimming took 3 bases from V and 7 from J; bases not matched to a gene: 15. The germline V gene has CDR1 SEHNR and CDR2 FQNEAQ (reference sequence). The CDR3 length is 16 residues. CDR3 residues: CASSLGQFPAVEEQYF. CDR3 nucleotide sequence: TGTGCCAGCAGCTTGGGACAGTTCCCAGCCGTCGAGGAGCAGTACTTC.

The J gene is TRBJ2-7, the V gene TRBV2, with 10 bases identical to TRBD1. J gave up 2 bases and V 11 bases, and 6 bases lay outside the gene matches. The germline V gene encodes CDR1 SNHLY and CDR2 FYNNEI. The CDR3 sequence is 13 residues long. This CDR3 is CAGQGVPPYEQYF. Written as DNA, the CDR3 is TGTGCCGGACAGGGGGTTCCCCCCTACGAGCAGTACTTC.

DNA of the CDR3: TGTGCCAGCAGCGCTGCGACGGCGGCGGGGGAGCTGTTTTTT. Translating it yields CASSAATAAGELFF. This chain joins TRBV7-7 and TRBJ2-2; D remains ambiguous. The CDR3 sequence is 14 residues long. V was pared by 5 bases and J by 8 bases, with 15 bases between. CDR1 SSHAT and CDR2 FNYEAQ come from the germline V gene (reference sequence). The full variable domain, with the rest looked up from reference TRBV7-7 and TRBJ2-2, is GAGVSQSPRYKVTKRGQDVTLRCDPISSHATLYWYQQALGQGPEFLTYFNYEAQPDKSGLPSDRFSAERPEGSISTLTIQRTEQRDSAMYRCASSAATAAGELFFGEGSRLTVL.

This clone was detected a few times. This chain joins TRBV7-8 and TRBJ1-1; 8 bases align to TRBD1. The CDR3 is made up of 16 amino acids. CDR1 SGHVS and CDR2 FQNEAQ come from the germline V gene. J lost 0 bases, V lost 2 bases, and 5 bases had no gene match. CDR3: CASSLRGRGLNTEAFF. CDR3 bases: TGTGCCAGCAGCTTAAGGGGCAGGGGGCTGAACACTGAAGCTTTCTTT.

V is TRBV7-8 and J is TRBJ1-2; 7 nucleotides align to TRBD1. J gave up 4 bases and V 5 bases, and 4 bases lay outside the gene matches. This CDR3 comprises 13 residues. Germline CDR1 is SGHVS and CDR2 is FQNEAQ. Here the CDR3 DNA reads TGTGCCAGCAGCCGTGACAGGGTCTATGGCTACACCTTC. Amino acid sequence: CASSRDRVYGYTF.

This clone has only one observation. The V gene is TRBV12-5, the J gene TRBJ1-6, with D possibly being TRBD1 (5 bases). Germline values: CDR1 LGHNT, CDR2 FRNRAP. The CDR3 loop spans 13 amino acids. The V gene lost 5 bases and the J gene lost 9 bases, with 11 bases spanning the gap. This CDR3 reads CASGAGLGSPLHF. For the CDR3, the DNA is TGTGCTAGTGGTGCAGGGTTAGGTTCACCCCTCCACTTT.

The chain has TRBV19 and TRBJ2-2, with TRBD2 matching over 10 bases. V trimming: 4 bases; J trimming: 1 base; junction bases outside the gene matches: 6. This CDR3 has 17 amino acids. Germline CDR1 is LNHDA and CDR2 is SQIVND (reference sequence). This CDR3 is CASSNSGGPGNTGELFF. In nucleotides, the CDR3 is TGTGCCAGTAGTAATAGCGGGGGGCCGGGGAACACCGGGGAGCTGTTTTTT.

The chain has TRBV7-8 and TRBJ2-7; D is uncertain. CDR1 is SGHVS, CDR2 FQNEAQ, per germline. V dropped 5 bases and J dropped 2 bases, with 10 bases sitting between them. This CDR3 has 13 amino acids. The chain's CDR3 is CASSPVLTYEQYF. DNA for the CDR3: TGTGCCAGCAGCCCGGTATTGACCTACGAGCAGTACTTC.

The V gene is TRBV4-1, the J gene TRBJ2-7; 7 bases align to TRBD1. CDR1 and CDR2 (germline): MGHRA, YSYEKL. The CDR3 has 14 amino acids. The V segment lost 4 bases and the J segment 2 bases; nucleotides outside the gene matches: 5. CDR3 DNA sequence: TGCGCCAGCAGCCTGCGACAGGGACCCTACGAGCAGTACTTC. This encodes CASSLRQGPYEQYF.

This chain links TRBV6-1 with TRBJ2-5; D might be TRBD1 (6 bases). Germline loops: CDR1 MNHNS, CDR2 SASEGT. V was trimmed by 6 bases and J by 7 bases, leaving 18 bases between them. The CDR3 contains 14 residues. CDR3 in DNA: TGTGCCAGCAGAACTCGGACAGCCGAAGGGACCCAGTACTTC. Translated, it gives CASRTRTAEGTQYF.

The CDR3 DNA reads as TGTGCCAGCAGCCCCGGGACAGTGACGTACAATGAGCAGTTCTTC. Its translation: CASSPGTVTYNEQFF. The chain has TRBV6-6 and TRBJ2-1; 7 positions match TRBD1. V dropped 6 bases and J dropped 4; count of bases not matched to a gene: 9. The CDR3 length is 15 residues. Germline-derived CDR1 and CDR2 are MNHNY and SVGAGI (reference sequence).

V gene TRBV5-1 combines with J gene TRBJ1-1, with a possible D match to TRBD1 (5 bases). The CDR3 consists of 16 residues. Trimming left V 7 bases short and J 10 bases short, with 29 bases between. The germline CDR1 and CDR2 sequences are SGHRS and YFSETQ. CDR3 protein: CASGPGLLRTPVGAFF. The DNA of the CDR3 is TGCGCCAGCGGCCCGGGACTCTTGCGGACCCCGGTTGGAGCTTTCTTT.

The rearrangement uses TRBV30 and TRBJ2-2, with 8 bases that match TRBD1. The CDR3 covers 15 residues. From germline, CDR1 is GTSNPN and CDR2 SVGIG (reference sequence). The V gene end was trimmed by 2 bases and the J gene end by 4 bases; junction bases not matched to a gene: 6. CDR3 in amino acids: CAWSFITGGTGELFF. The CDR3 bases are TGTGCCTGGAGTTTTATAACAGGGGGCACCGGGGAGCTGTTTTTT. Full variable domain (rest looked up from reference TRBV30 and TRBJ2-2): SQTIHQWPATLVQPVGSPLSLECTVEGTSNPNLYWYRQAAGRGLQLLFYSVGIGQISSEVPQNLSASRPQDRQFILSSKKLLLSDSGFYLCAWSFITGGTGELFFGEGSRLTVL.